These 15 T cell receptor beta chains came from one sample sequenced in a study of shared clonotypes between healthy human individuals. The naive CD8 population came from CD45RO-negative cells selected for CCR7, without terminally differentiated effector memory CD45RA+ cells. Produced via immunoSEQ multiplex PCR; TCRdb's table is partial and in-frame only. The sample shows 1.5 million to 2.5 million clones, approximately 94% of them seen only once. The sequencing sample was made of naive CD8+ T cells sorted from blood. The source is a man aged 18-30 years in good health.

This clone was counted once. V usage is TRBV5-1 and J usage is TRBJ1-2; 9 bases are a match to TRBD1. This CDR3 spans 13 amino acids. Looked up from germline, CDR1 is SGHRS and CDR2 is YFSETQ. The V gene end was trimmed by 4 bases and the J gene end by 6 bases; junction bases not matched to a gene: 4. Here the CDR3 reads CASSAGQGDGYTF. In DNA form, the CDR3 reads TGCGCCAGCAGCGCGGGACAGGGCGATGGCTACACCTTC.

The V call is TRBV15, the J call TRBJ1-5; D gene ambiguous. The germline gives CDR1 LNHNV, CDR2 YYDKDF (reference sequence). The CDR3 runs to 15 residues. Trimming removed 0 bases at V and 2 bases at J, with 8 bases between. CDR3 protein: CATSRDHPGNQPQHF. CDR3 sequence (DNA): TGTGCCACCAGCAGAGATCACCCGGGCAATCAGCCCCAGCATTTT.

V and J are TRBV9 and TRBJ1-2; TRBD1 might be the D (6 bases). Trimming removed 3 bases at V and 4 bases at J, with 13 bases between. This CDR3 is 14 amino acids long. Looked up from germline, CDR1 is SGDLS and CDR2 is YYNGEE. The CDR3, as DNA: TGTGCCAGCAGCGACGCGGGGGCCTCCTATGGCTACACCTTC. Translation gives CASSDAGASYGYTF.

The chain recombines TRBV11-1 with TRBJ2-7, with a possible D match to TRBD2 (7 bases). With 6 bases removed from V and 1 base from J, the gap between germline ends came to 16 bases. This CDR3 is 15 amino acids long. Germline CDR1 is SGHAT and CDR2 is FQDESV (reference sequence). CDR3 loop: CASRGHVAGSYEQYF. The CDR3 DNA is TGTGCCAGCAGGGGACACGTAGCGGGTTCCTACGAGCAGTACTTC.

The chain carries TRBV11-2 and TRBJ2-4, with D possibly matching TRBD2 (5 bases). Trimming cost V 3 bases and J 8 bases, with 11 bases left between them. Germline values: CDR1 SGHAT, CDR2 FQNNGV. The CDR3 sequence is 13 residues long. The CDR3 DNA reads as TGTGCCAGCAGCTTGGGATTCGGGGACATTCAGTACTTC. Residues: CASSLGFGDIQYF.

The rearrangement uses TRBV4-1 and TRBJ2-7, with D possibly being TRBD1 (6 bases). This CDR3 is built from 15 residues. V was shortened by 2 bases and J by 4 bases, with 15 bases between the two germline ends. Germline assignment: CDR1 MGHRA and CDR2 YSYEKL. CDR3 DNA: TGCGCCAGCAGCCAACCAAACACAGGGTTTTACGAGCAGTACTTC. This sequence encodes CASSQPNTGFYEQYF.

Here the CDR3 DNA reads TGCGCCAGCAGCTACGGGACTAGCGGGGGAGAGACCCAGTACTTC. Translating it yields CASSYGTSGGETQYF. V and J are TRBV4-1 and TRBJ2-5, with 14 bases that match TRBD2. This CDR3 is 15 amino acids long. The trim removed 5 bases at V and 4 bases at J, leaving 3 bases unmatched. The germline V gene has CDR1 MGHRA and CDR2 YSYEKL.

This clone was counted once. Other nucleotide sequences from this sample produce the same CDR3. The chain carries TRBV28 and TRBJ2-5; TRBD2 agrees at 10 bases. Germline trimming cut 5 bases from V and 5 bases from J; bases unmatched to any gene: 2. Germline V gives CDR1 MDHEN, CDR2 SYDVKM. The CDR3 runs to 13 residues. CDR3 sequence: CASSLAGAETQYF. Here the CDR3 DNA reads TGTGCCAGCAGTCTAGCGGGGGCTGAGACCCAGTACTTC.

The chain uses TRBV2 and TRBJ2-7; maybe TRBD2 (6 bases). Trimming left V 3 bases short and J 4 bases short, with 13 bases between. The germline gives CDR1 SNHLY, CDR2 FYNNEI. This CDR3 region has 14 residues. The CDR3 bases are TGTGCCAGCAGTGACGTGGCGGGAAGTTACGAGCAGTACTTC. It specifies CASSDVAGSYEQYF.

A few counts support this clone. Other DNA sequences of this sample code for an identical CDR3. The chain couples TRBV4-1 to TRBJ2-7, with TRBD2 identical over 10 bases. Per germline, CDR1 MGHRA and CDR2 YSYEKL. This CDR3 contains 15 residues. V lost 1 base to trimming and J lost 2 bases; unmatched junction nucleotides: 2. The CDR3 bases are TGCGCCAGCAGCCAAGGACTAGCGGGTACCTACGAGCAGTACTTC. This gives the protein CASSQGLAGTYEQYF.

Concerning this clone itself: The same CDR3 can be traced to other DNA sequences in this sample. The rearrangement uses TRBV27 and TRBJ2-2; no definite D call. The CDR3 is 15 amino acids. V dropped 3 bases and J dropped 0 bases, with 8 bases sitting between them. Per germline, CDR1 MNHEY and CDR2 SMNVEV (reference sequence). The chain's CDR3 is CASSLRTANTGELFF. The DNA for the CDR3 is TGTGCCAGCAGTTTGAGGACGGCGAACACCGGGGAGCTGTTTTTT.

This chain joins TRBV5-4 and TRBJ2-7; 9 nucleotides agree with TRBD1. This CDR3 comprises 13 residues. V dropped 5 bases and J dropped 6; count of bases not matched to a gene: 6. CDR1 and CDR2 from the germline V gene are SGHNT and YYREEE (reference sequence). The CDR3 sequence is CASRVTGGLEQYF. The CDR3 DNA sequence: TGTGCCAGCAGGGTAACAGGGGGCCTCGAGCAGTACTTC.

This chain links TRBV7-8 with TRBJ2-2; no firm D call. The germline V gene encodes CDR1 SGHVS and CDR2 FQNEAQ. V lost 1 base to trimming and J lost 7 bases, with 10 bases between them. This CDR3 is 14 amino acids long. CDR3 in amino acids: CASSLGPLGGELFF. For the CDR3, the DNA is TGTGCCAGCAGCTTAGGACCTTTGGGCGGGGAGCTGTTTTTT.

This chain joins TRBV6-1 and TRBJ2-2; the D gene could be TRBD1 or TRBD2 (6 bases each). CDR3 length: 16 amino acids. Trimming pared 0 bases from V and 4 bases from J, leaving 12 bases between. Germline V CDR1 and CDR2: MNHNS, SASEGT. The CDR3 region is CASSEAPGGPTGELFF. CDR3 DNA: TGTGCCAGCAGTGAAGCGCCCGGGGGCCCCACCGGGGAGCTGTTTTTT.

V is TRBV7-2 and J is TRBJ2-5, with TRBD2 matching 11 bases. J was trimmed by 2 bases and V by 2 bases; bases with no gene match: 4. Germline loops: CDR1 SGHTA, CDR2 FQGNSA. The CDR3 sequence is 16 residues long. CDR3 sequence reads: CASSLPGLAEQETQYF. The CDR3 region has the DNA TGTGCCAGCAGCTTACCGGGACTAGCGGAACAAGAGACCCAGTACTTC.